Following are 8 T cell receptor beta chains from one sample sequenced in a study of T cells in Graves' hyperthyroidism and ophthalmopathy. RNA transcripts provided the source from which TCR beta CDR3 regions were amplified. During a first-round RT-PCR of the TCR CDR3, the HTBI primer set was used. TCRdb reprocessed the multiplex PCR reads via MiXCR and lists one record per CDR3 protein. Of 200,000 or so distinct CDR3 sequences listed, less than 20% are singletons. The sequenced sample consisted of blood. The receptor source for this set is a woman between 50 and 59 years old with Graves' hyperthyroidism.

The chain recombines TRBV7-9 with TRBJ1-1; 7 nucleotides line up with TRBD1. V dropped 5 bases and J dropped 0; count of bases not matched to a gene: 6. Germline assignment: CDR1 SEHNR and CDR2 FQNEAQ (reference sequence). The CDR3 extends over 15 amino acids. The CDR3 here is CASSGEDRLNTEAFF. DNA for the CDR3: TGTGCCAGCAGCGGGGAGGACAGGTTGAACACTGAAGCTTTCTTT.

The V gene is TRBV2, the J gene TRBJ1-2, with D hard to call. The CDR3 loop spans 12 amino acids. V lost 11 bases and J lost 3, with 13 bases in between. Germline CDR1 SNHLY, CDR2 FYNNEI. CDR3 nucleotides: TGTGCCCGAGGAGGAGAGGACTATGGCTACACCTTC. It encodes CARGGEDYGYTF.

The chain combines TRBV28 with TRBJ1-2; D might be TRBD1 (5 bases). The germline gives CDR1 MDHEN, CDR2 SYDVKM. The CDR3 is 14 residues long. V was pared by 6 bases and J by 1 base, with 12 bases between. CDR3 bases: TGTGCCAGCAGGGGGCGGATTTTTAACTATGGCTACACCTTC. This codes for CASRGRIFNYGYTF.

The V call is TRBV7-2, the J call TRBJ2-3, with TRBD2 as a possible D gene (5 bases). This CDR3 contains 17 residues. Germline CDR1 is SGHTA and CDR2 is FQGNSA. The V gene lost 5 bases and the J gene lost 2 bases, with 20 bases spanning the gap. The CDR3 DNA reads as TGTGCCAGCAGCCCTAGCTGGGGAACGGATCTCACAGATACGCAGTATTTT. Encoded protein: CASSPSWGTDLTDTQYF.

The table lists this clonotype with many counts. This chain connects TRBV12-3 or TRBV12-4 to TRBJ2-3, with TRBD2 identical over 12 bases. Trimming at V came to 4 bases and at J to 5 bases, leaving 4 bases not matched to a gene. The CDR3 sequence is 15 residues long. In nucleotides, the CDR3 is TGTGCCAGCAGTTGGACTAGCGGGAATGTAGATACGCAGTATTTT. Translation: CASSWTSGNVDTQYF.

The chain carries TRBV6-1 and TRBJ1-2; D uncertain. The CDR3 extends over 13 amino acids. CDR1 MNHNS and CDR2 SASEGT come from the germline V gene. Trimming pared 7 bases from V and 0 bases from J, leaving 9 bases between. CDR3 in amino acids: CASTDNTNYGYTF. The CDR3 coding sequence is TGTGCCAGCACCGACAATACTAACTATGGCTACACCTTC.

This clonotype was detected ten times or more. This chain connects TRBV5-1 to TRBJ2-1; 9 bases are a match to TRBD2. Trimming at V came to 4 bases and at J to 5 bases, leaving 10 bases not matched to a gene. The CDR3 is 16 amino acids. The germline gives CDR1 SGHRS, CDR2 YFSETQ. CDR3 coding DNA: TGCGCCAGCAGCGACCGACTAGCGGAGAGAAACAATGAGCAGTTCTTC. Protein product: CASSDRLAERNNEQFF.

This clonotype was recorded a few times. The CDR3 protein is CASGFTSTEQFF. In nucleotides, the CDR3 is TGTGCTAGTGGTTTTACTAGCACCGAGCAGTTCTTC. The chain has TRBV12-5 and TRBJ2-1; possible D gene TRBD2, 6 bases. This CDR3 has 12 amino acids. V lost 3 bases and J 10 bases, leaving 10 bases between the germline ends. Germline assignment: CDR1 LGHNT and CDR2 FRNRAP. The whole variable domain, filled in from reference TRBV12-5 and TRBJ2-1, reads DARVTQTPRHKVTEMGQEVTMRCQPILGHNTVFWYRQTMMQGLELLAYFRNRAPLDDSGMPKDRFSAEMPDATLATLKIQPSEPRDSAVYFCASGFTSTEQFFGPGTRLTVL.